The 15 T cell receptor beta chains reported below all come from one sample, sequenced in a study of blood T cells in healthy people across ages. A second PCR of 7 to 11 cycles used a sample-barcoded 5' primer and a J-beta primer mix. TCRdb reprocessed the 5' RACE reads with MiXCR, giving one entry per CDR3 protein. The data hold fewer than 700,000 distinct CDR3 sequences, with around 50% observed a single time. Sequencing was performed on blood. The receptors come from a man aged 80 or over in good health.

The chain recombines TRBV7-9 with TRBJ2-7, with D possibly being TRBD2 (5 bases). The CDR3 loop spans 14 amino acids. CDR1 and CDR2 (germline): SEHNR, FQNEAQ (reference sequence). V was trimmed by 5 bases and J by 5 bases, leaving 16 bases between them. CDR3 amino acids: CASSGVAGVNEQYF. The CDR3 nucleotides read TGTGCCAGCAGCGGGGTGGCCGGGGTGAACGAGCAGTACTTC.

This clonotype was observed at least ten times. One end of the junction varies from germline; a read error may be responsible. CDR3: CASSLEGRSYEQYF. The CDR3 DNA sequence: TGTGCCAGCAGTTTGGAGGGAAGGAGCTACGAGCAGTACTTC. The rearrangement uses TRBV5-1 and TRBJ2-7; a weak D match, TRBD2 (6 bases). There are 14 residues in the CDR3. Germline CDR1 is SGHRS and CDR2 is YFSETQ.

There are a few counts of this clonotype. The gene calls are TRBV25-1 and TRBJ2-1, with no clear D. The CDR3 totals 13 residues. The V end was cut by 3 bases, the J end by 6 bases, with 9 bases between. Germline V CDR1 and CDR2: MGHDK, SYGVNS. The CDR3 coding sequence is TGTGCCAGCAGTGATTATCACGGCAATGAGCAGTTCTTC. Its translation is CASSDYHGNEQFF.

The V call is TRBV6-6, the J call TRBJ1-6; TRBD1 is a possible D gene (5 bases). Between the trimmed V and J ends, which lost 7 bases and 10 bases, there was a span of 20 bases. This CDR3 region has 15 residues. In germline, CDR1 is MNHNY, CDR2 SVGAGI (reference sequence). DNA for the CDR3: TGTGCCAGCACTCGAGGGCCCGCAGGGAGGTCACCCCTCCACTTT. It encodes CASTRGPAGRSPLHF.

This chain uses TRBV29-1 with TRBJ2-7; 8 nucleotides align to TRBD2. Germline V lookup: CDR1 SQVTM, CDR2 ANQGSEA. This CDR3 comprises 14 residues. With 6 bases clipped from V and 0 bases from J, the junction kept 7 bases outside the gene matches. The CDR3, as DNA: TGCAGCGTCGGGACTAGTGGTAGCTCCTACGAGCAGTACTTC. Encoded protein: CSVGTSGSSYEQYF.

The chain combines TRBV7-2 with TRBJ1-2; 9 positions agree with TRBD1. The CDR3 runs to 16 residues. CDR1 is SGHTA, CDR2 FQGNSA, per germline. With 1 base clipped from V and 6 bases from J, the junction kept 9 bases outside the gene matches. CDR3 bases: TGTGCCAGCAGCTTAGACACCGGGACAGGGAACGATGGCTACACCTTC. This codes for CASSLDTGTGNDGYTF.

The chain combines TRBV5-5 with TRBJ2-6; D is undetermined. Trimming took 0 bases from V and 4 from J, leaving 8 bases between them. The CDR3 runs 15 residues. Germline CDR1 SGHKS, CDR2 YYEKEE (reference sequence). In nucleotides, the CDR3 is TGTGCCAGCAGCTTGGTGGTGGCGGGGGCCAACGTCCTGACTTTC. This gives the protein CASSLVVAGANVLTF.

J is TRBJ2-3 and V is TRBV4-1, with 8 bases lining up with TRBD2. Germline loops: CDR1 MGHRA, CDR2 YSYEKL. CDR3 length: 19 amino acids. V lost 0 bases and J lost 5; bases outside the gene matches: 16. This CDR3 is CASSQEVVAGPRSEDTQYF. CDR3 nucleotides: TGCGCCAGCAGCCAAGAAGTGGTAGCGGGGCCGCGAAGTGAAGATACGCAGTATTTT.

This clonotype has more than one count but fewer than ten. The V call is TRBV24-1, the J call TRBJ1-2; weak D call: TRBD1 (5 bases). CDR3 length: 14 residues. Per the germline V gene, CDR1 is KGHDR and CDR2 is SFDVKD. V lost 3 bases and J lost 8, with 15 bases in between. CDR3 in DNA: TGTGCCACCAGTGATCCGGGGACGCCGGCGGGCTACACCTTC. Translated: CATSDPGTPAGYTF.

This clonotype was seen a few times. Given a much more abundant clone one base away, this may be a read error. The gene calls are TRBV6-6 and TRBJ2-5, with D hard to call. V lost 5 bases and J 11 bases, leaving 21 bases between the germline ends. Looked up from germline, CDR1 is MNHNY and CDR2 is SVGAGI (reference sequence). The CDR3 contains 14 residues. Here the CDR3 reads CASSTGPSFHEQYF. DNA of the CDR3: TGTGCCAGCAGTACCGGACCTAGTTTCCATGAGCAGTACTTC.

Comment on this clonotype: This could be a read error, since a much larger clone is one nucleotide away. The J gene is TRBJ2-7, the V gene TRBV6-5, with 13 nucleotides matching TRBD2. The end of the DNA is better explained by TRBJ2-5, so the J call may be wrong. Germline loops: CDR1 MNHEY, CDR2 SVGAGI. This CDR3 is built from 15 residues. This CDR3 reads CASGGGLAGQETQYF. The CDR3 DNA sequence: TGTGCCAGCGGAGGGGGACTAGCGGGACAAGAGACCCAGTACTTC.

This clonotype was counted ten times or more. The chain recombines TRBV6-6 with TRBJ2-2, with TRBD2 matching 11 bases. V shed 5 bases and J 6 bases; nucleotides not matched to a gene: 11. Germline assignment: CDR1 MNHNY and CDR2 SVGAGI (reference sequence). This CDR3 contains 17 residues. Written as DNA, the CDR3 is TGTGCCAGCAGTCGGCCTACCGGGACTAGCGGCGCCGGGGAGCTGTTTTTT. Residues: CASSRPTGTSGAGELFF.

The rearrangement links TRBV12-3 or TRBV12-4 to TRBJ1-2; possible D gene TRBD1, 6 bases. Trimming took 3 bases from V and 8 from J, leaving 13 bases between them. This CDR3 comprises 13 residues. CDR3 amino acids: CASSLGGGKGYTF. The CDR3 coding sequence is TGTGCCAGCAGTTTGGGCGGGGGCAAAGGCTACACCTTC.

This clonotype was observed once. The CDR3 here is CASSVMPGWPAGELFF. The CDR3 bases are TGTGCCAGCAGTGTAATGCCGGGGTGGCCTGCCGGGGAGCTGTTTTTT. This sequence joins TRBV12-3 or TRBV12-4 and TRBJ2-2; D is possibly TRBD2 (5 bases). This CDR3 is 16 amino acids long. Deletions cut 5 bases from V and 6 bases from J, with 19 bases between.

This clonotype occurred a few times. The rearrangement links TRBV12-3 or TRBV12-4 to TRBJ2-1; the match to TRBD1 covers 7 bases. The ends lost 0 bases at V and 8 bases at J; junction bases unmatched: 7. The CDR3 runs 15 residues. CDR3 sequence (DNA): TGTGCCAGCAGTTTAGCTTCAGGGGGTCGGTATGAGCAGTTCTTC. Translated: CASSLASGGRYEQFF.